These 32 T cell receptor beta chains originate from one sample sequenced in a study of naive and memory T cell subsets. Both TRBC1 and TRBC2 were covered by a beta constant-region primer of two equimolar oligonucleotides. TCRdb reprocessed the UMI-ligation and nested PCR reads via MiXCR and lists one record per CDR3 protein. Of 140,000 to 150,000 distinct CDR3 sequences listed, approximately 15% are singletons. The material sequenced was naive CD4+ T cells from blood. These receptors all come from a human donor in good health.

In this sample, this clonotype turned up a few times. The chain has TRBV5-4 and TRBJ2-2; D ambiguous. Between the trimmed V and J ends, which lost 2 bases and 4 bases, there was a span of 15 bases. CDR1 is SGHNT and CDR2 is YYREEE in the germline V gene (reference sequence). The CDR3 sequence is 16 residues long. The chain's CDR3 is CASSFRVGRITGELFF. CDR3 nucleotide sequence: TGTGCCAGCAGCTTTAGGGTCGGGCGTATCACCGGGGAGCTGTTTTTT.

A few counts support this clonotype. The chain has TRBV5-1 and TRBJ2-1; TRBD2 aligns across 9 bases. This CDR3 has 15 residues. From germline, CDR1 is SGHRS and CDR2 YFSETQ. V shed 1 base, J shed 9 bases, and the junction held 8 bases outside the gene matches. The CDR3 DNA reads as TGCGCCAGCAGCTTGCCTAGCGCGGGGGGGGGTGAGCAGTTCTTC. Residues: CASSLPSAGGGEQFF.

The V call is TRBV20-1, the J call TRBJ1-5; no clear D gene. Germline V gives CDR1 DFQATT, CDR2 SNEGSKA (reference sequence). Trimming took off 3 bases at V and 1 base at J, with 7 bases between the two ends. CDR3 size: 13 residues. CDR3 region: CSARRDSNQPQHF. The DNA of the CDR3 is TGCAGTGCTAGGAGAGACAGCAATCAGCCCCAGCATTTT.

The chain joins TRBV6-5 to TRBJ2-4, with TRBD2 identical over 7 bases. J was trimmed by 0 bases and V by 0 bases; bases with no gene match: 2. Germline-derived CDR1 and CDR2 are MNHEY and SVGAGI. The CDR3 contains 16 residues. The CDR3 DNA follows: TGTGCCAGCAGTTACTCGGGGGGGGGAGCCAAAAACATTCAGTACTTC. This codes for CASSYSGGGAKNIQYF.

A few counts support this clonotype. CDR3 sequence: CASARTSGIEQYF. The CDR3 bases are TGTGCCAGCGCCAGGACTAGCGGGATCGAGCAGTACTTC. This chain joins TRBV28 and TRBJ2-7; 12 nucleotides align to TRBD2. The CDR3 covers 13 residues. Germline V lookup: CDR1 MDHEN, CDR2 SYDVKM. J lost 6 bases, V lost 8 bases, and 5 bases had no gene match.

The rearrangement joins TRBV19 to TRBJ1-2, with D possibly matching TRBD1 (6 bases). Germline V gene sequence: CDR1 LNHDA, CDR2 SQIVND (reference sequence). The CDR3 sequence is 19 residues long. The germline V and J ends were trimmed by 5 bases and 2 bases, with 27 bases remaining between them. The CDR3 DNA reads as TGTGCCAGTAGTGTCAGGTACCGGGACACTGTTATCAGCAACTATGGCTACACCTTC. Protein sequence: CASSVRYRDTVISNYGYTF.

The sample holds a few counts of this clonotype. The V call is TRBV18, the J call TRBJ1-1, with D possibly being TRBD1 (6 bases). The CDR3 is 15 residues long. V lost 4 bases and J 5 bases, leaving 17 bases between the germline ends. CDR1 is KGHSH, CDR2 LQKENI, per germline. The DNA of the CDR3 is TGTGCCAGCTCACGACGACAGGTCGGGGAGACTGAAGCTTTCTTT. This gives the protein CASSRRQVGETEAFF.

The chain has TRBV28 and TRBJ2-7; unclear D gene. CDR1 is MDHEN and CDR2 is SYDVKM in the germline V gene. Trimming stripped 6 bases from V and 2 bases from J, with 8 bases between. This CDR3 has 12 residues. The CDR3 loop is CASRQFPYEQYF. The CDR3 coding sequence is TGTGCCAGCAGGCAATTTCCCTACGAGCAGTACTTC.

This clonotype was recorded a few times. J is TRBJ2-3 and V is TRBV20-1; 10 positions agree with TRBD2. Unmatched junction bases numbered 4, after V lost 3 bases and J lost 4 bases. The CDR3 is made up of 14 amino acids. CDR1 DFQATT and CDR2 SNEGSKA come from the germline V gene (reference sequence). In DNA, the CDR3 is TGCAGTGCTAGCCCTAGCGGGAGTCCAGATACGCAGTATTTT. This gives the protein CSASPSGSPDTQYF.

There are a few counts of this clonotype. The V call is TRBV2, the J call TRBJ2-2; 13 nucleotides align to TRBD2. Per germline, CDR1 SNHLY and CDR2 FYNNEI. This CDR3 region has 18 residues. Trimming removed 5 bases from V and 0 bases from J; junction bases left unmatched: 6. Here the CDR3 reads CASSQSGTSGTNTGELFF. The CDR3 bases are TGTGCCAGCAGTCAGAGCGGGACTAGCGGGACGAACACCGGGGAGCTGTTTTTT.

This clonotype was detected a few times. This chain links TRBV30 with TRBJ2-1; D unresolved. The length of the CDR3 is 11 residues. Trimming pared 2 bases from V and 8 bases from J, leaving 7 bases between. Germline V gene data show CDR1 as GTSNPN and CDR2 as SVGIG (reference sequence). In DNA form, the CDR3 reads TGTGCCTGGAGTAGCCGCGATGAGCAGTTCTTC. Its translation is CAWSSRDEQFF. The full variable domain, in which reference TRBV30 and TRBJ2-1 provide the parts outside the CDR3, is SQTIHQWPATLVQPVGSPLSLECTVEGTSNPNLYWYRQAAGRGLQLLFYSVGIGQISSEVPQNLSASRPQDRQFILSSKKLLLSDSGFYLCAWSSRDEQFFGPGTRLTVL.

This clonotype has a handful of counts. The rearrangement uses TRBV12-3 or TRBV12-4 and TRBJ2-3; possibly TRBD2 for D (6 bases). Trimming took off 0 bases at V and 2 bases at J, with 9 bases between the two ends. This CDR3 has 15 amino acids. This CDR3 is CASSLASGTTDTQYF. CDR3 DNA sequence: TGTGCCAGCAGTTTAGCTAGCGGAACCACAGATACGCAGTATTTT.

This chain connects TRBV5-1 to TRBJ2-7; 14 bases are a match to TRBD2. The CDR3 runs to 17 residues. From germline, CDR1 is SGHRS and CDR2 YFSETQ. V lost 0 bases to trimming and J lost 0 bases; unmatched junction nucleotides: 2. The DNA for the CDR3 is TGCGCCAGCAGCTTGGGGGGACTAGCGGGAGCCTCCTACGAGCAGTACTTC. It encodes CASSLGGLAGASYEQYF.

This sequence joins TRBV23-1 and TRBJ2-5, with 7 bases fitting TRBD2. TRBV23-1 is annotated as an ORF whose role is uncertain. Losses at the gene ends were 1 base for V and 1 base for J; bases not matched to a gene: 12. The CDR3 contains 18 residues. CDR3 sequence (DNA): TGCGCCAGCAGTCAATGTCTTGCGGCGGGAGAGGCCCAAGAGACCCAGTACTTC. It translates to CASSQCLAAGEAQETQYF.

V is TRBV2 and J is TRBJ2-6; 9 bases are a match to TRBD1. The CDR3 loop spans 16 amino acids. V lost 6 bases, J lost 2 bases, and 5 bases stayed unmatched. Germline V gives CDR1 SNHLY, CDR2 FYNNEI. The CDR3 DNA sequence: TGTGCCAGCAGCCCGGGACAGGGTGCTGGGGCCAACGTCCTGACTTTC. It encodes CASSPGQGAGANVLTF.

The CDR3 reads CASSLVPTTGYTF. CDR3 bases: TGTGCCAGCAGCTTAGTCCCGACAACTGGCTACACCTTC. V and J are TRBV7-2 and TRBJ1-2; D uncertain. This CDR3 comprises 13 residues. Per the germline V gene, CDR1 is SGHTA and CDR2 is FQGNSA. With 1 base removed from V and 7 bases from J, the gap between germline ends came to 10 bases. Based on the CDR3 plus reference TRBV7-2 and TRBJ1-2, the full variable domain is GAGVSQSPSNKVTEKGKDVELRCDPISGHTALYWYRQSLGQGLEFLIYFQGNSAPDKSGLPSDRFSAERTGGSVSTLTIQRTQQEDSAVYLCASSLVPTTGYTFGSGTRLTVV.

This clonotype was seen repeatedly, ten times or more. The gene calls are TRBV5-4 and TRBJ2-7; no clear D gene. Trimming removed 0 bases at V and 2 bases at J, with 3 bases between. Germline-derived CDR1 and CDR2 are SGHNT and YYREEE (reference sequence). The CDR3 consists of 12 residues. CDR3: CASSLGAYEQYF. The CDR3 bases are TGTGCCAGCAGCTTGGGGGCCTACGAGCAGTACTTC. The full variable domain, rest sourced from reference TRBV5-4 and TRBJ2-7, is ETGVTQSPTHLIKTRGQQVTLRCSSQSGHNTVSWYQQALGQGPQFIFQYYREEENGRGNFPPRFSGLQFPNYSSELNVNALELDDSALYLCASSLGAYEQYFGPGTRLTVT.

This CDR3 reads CASSIGGRANADTQYF. The DNA of the CDR3 is TGTGCCAGTAGTATCGGCGGGAGGGCAAACGCAGATACGCAGTATTTT. The chain joins TRBV19 to TRBJ2-3; 9 bases are a match to TRBD2. V lost 3 bases and J lost 4; bases outside the gene matches: 8. Per the germline V gene, CDR1 is LNHDA and CDR2 is SQIVND (reference sequence). This CDR3 has 16 residues.

V is TRBV4-2 and J is TRBJ1-6; 7 bases match TRBD1. The CDR3 is made up of 15 amino acids. Germline V CDR1 and CDR2: LGHNA, YNFKEQ. Trimming at V came to 0 bases and at J to 6 bases, leaving 2 bases not matched to a gene. The CDR3 region has the DNA TGTGCCAGCAGCCAAGAAGGGACAGTTAATTCACCCCTCCACTTT. This encodes CASSQEGTVNSPLHF.

This clonotype was counted at least ten times. V is TRBV19 and J is TRBJ2-1; D gene unclear. From germline, CDR1 is LNHDA and CDR2 SQIVND (reference sequence). Trimming removed 6 bases from V and 3 bases from J, with 9 bases in between. There are 13 residues in the CDR3. The CDR3 loop reads CASSGTRYNEQFF. CDR3 DNA: TGTGCCAGTAGCGGTACGCGCTACAATGAGCAGTTCTTC.

V is TRBV7-2 and J is TRBJ1-2; D is unresolved. The CDR3 runs 13 residues. V lost 1 base, J lost 4 bases, and 7 bases lay in between. Germline-derived CDR1 and CDR2 are SGHTA and FQGNSA. The chain's CDR3 is CASSLEGFYGYTF. CDR3 coding DNA: TGTGCCAGCAGCTTAGAAGGGTTCTATGGCTACACCTTC.

The rearrangement links TRBV7-3 to TRBJ2-2, with 8 bases identical to TRBD2. CDR3 length: 14 amino acids. Germline values: CDR1 SGHTA, CDR2 FQGTGA. The trim removed 9 bases at V and 5 bases at J, leaving 8 bases unmatched. The CDR3 region is CASRNSGSTGELFF. The DNA for the CDR3 is TGTGCCAGTAGAAACAGCGGGAGTACCGGGGAGCTGTTTTTT.

The sample holds a few counts of this clonotype. The CDR3: CAISELNSRGLEQYF. For the CDR3, the DNA is TGTGCCATCAGTGAGTTAAACTCACGGGGTCTCGAGCAGTACTTC. The chain couples TRBV10-3 to TRBJ2-7; possibly TRBD2 for D (5 bases). Germline-derived CDR1 and CDR2 are ENHRY and SYGVKD. CDR3 length: 15 residues. Trimming removed 1 base from V and 6 bases from J, with 16 bases in between.

V gene TRBV9 combines with J gene TRBJ1-4, with D tentatively TRBD1 (6 bases). The V end was cut by 3 bases, the J end by 5 bases, with 14 bases between. Germline assignment: CDR1 SGDLS and CDR2 YYNGEE. This CDR3 is built from 15 residues. DNA of the CDR3: TGTGCCAGCAGCGCCCGGACAGTCTTCAATGAAAAACTGTTTTTT. Protein: CASSARTVFNEKLFF. The variable domain in full, with the rest retrieved from reference TRBV9 and TRBJ1-4, is DSGVTQTPKHLITATGQRVTLRCSPRSGDLSVYWYQQSLDQGLQFLIQYYNGEERAKGNILERFSAQQFPDLHSELNLSSLELGDSALYFCASSARTVFNEKLFFGSGTQLSVL.

The genes are TRBV5-1 and TRBJ2-1; 8 bases align to TRBD2. After removal of 4 bases from V and 5 bases from J, the junction contained 14 bases not matched to a gene. Germline V gives CDR1 SGHRS, CDR2 YFSETQ. This CDR3 region has 17 residues. CDR3 coding DNA: TGCGCCAGCAGCCAACTCAGGTGGACTAGCCGTAACAATGAGCAGTTCTTC. Residues: CASSQLRWTSRNNEQFF.

V is TRBV20-1 and J is TRBJ2-1, with D maybe TRBD2 (6 bases). Germline V gives CDR1 DFQATT, CDR2 SNEGSKA (reference sequence). The V end lost 6 bases, the J end lost 4 bases, and 13 bases lay between the germline ends. This CDR3 has 13 amino acids. The CDR3 nucleotides read TGCAGTGCCGCGGGACCAAGATACAATGAGCAGTTCTTC. It yields the protein CSAAGPRYNEQFF.

This clonotype was seen more than once but under ten times. The chain is built from TRBV6-5 and TRBJ2-1, with TRBD2 matching 9 bases. The CDR3 runs 15 residues. V shed 0 bases and J 10 bases; nucleotides not matched to a gene: 7. Per germline, CDR1 MNHEY and CDR2 SVGAGI. The CDR3 bases are TGTGCCAGCAGTTACTCGAACCTAGCGGGGTGGGAGCAGTTCTTC. Its protein product is CASSYSNLAGWEQFF.

V gene TRBV3-1 combines with J gene TRBJ2-7; TRBD1 matches 9 bases. This CDR3 is 12 amino acids long. The V gene's germline CDR1 is LGHDT and CDR2 YNNKEL (reference sequence). Unmatched junction bases numbered 0, after V lost 3 bases and J lost 6 bases. The CDR3 region is CASSQDRGEQYF. In DNA form, the CDR3 reads TGTGCCAGCAGCCAGGACAGGGGCGAGCAGTACTTC.

This clonotype was seen more than once but under ten times. J is TRBJ1-2 and V is TRBV30; D is perhaps TRBD1 (5 bases). The germline V and J ends were trimmed by 4 bases and 0 bases, with 12 bases remaining between them. There are 14 residues in the CDR3. Germline V lookup: CDR1 GTSNPN, CDR2 SVGIG (reference sequence). This chain's CDR3 is CAWNQGKTNYGYTF. As DNA, the CDR3 is TGTGCCTGGAATCAGGGAAAGACTAACTATGGCTACACCTTC.

This clonotype was observed a few times. The chain couples TRBV29-1 to TRBJ1-1; no firm D call. The V gene's germline CDR1 is SQVTM and CDR2 ANQGSEA. The CDR3 spans 12 residues. The V and J ends lost 4 bases and 3 bases respectively, with 9 bases between them. CDR3 amino acids: CSVGAEYTEAFF. The CDR3 bases are TGCAGCGTTGGGGCAGAGTACACTGAAGCTTTCTTT.

The V call is TRBV7-9, the J call TRBJ1-6; 9 bases fit TRBD1. Germline V gives CDR1 SEHNR, CDR2 FQNEAQ (reference sequence). Germline trimming cut 5 bases from V and 5 bases from J; bases unmatched to any gene: 4. This CDR3 is 15 amino acids long. CDR3 region: CASSMRQGDNSPLHF. The CDR3 DNA sequence: TGTGCCAGCAGCATGCGACAGGGGGATAATTCACCCCTCCACTTT. The full variable domain, completed using reference TRBV7-9 and TRBJ1-6, is DTGVSQNPRHKITKRGQNVTFRCDPISEHNRLYWYRQTLGQGPEFLTYFQNEAQLEKSRLLSDRFSAERPKGSFSTLEIQRTEQGDSAMYLCASSMRQGDNSPLHFGNGTRLTVT.

The rearrangement links TRBV27 to TRBJ1-5, with D perhaps matching TRBD1 (5 bases). Germline lookup yields CDR1 MNHEY and CDR2 SMNVEV (reference sequence). Trimming removed 3 bases at V and 6 bases at J, with 12 bases between. The CDR3 has 14 amino acids. The DNA for the CDR3 is TGTGCCAGCAGTTTGGGGCGCAAGAGTCAGCCCCAGCATTTT. It specifies CASSLGRKSQPQHF.